These 21 T cell receptor beta chains originate from one sample sequenced in a study of blood T cell repertoires in COVID-19. Clones were read by immunoSEQ multiplex PCR, and TCRdb kept only the in-frame ones, dropping some. This table holds approximately 90,000 clones, 60% to 80% found once. The sequencing sample was made of peripheral blood. The origin of the receptors is a woman aged 80 or older with acute or convalescent COVID-19.

This rearrangement joins TRBV9 to TRBJ1-6; 10 positions agree with TRBD1. V shed 4 bases, J shed 6 bases, and the junction held 7 bases outside the gene matches. In germline, CDR1 is SGDLS, CDR2 YYNGEE. The CDR3 is made up of 16 amino acids. CDR3 sequence (DNA): TGTGCCAGCAGCCCGACAGGGGGCCTTGGTAATTCACCCCTCCACTTT. As protein: CASSPTGGLGNSPLHF.

J is TRBJ1-2 and V is TRBV4-3; D unresolved. The V gene lost 3 bases and the J gene lost 2 bases, with 7 bases spanning the gap. The germline CDR1 and CDR2 sequences are LGHNA and YSLEER. This CDR3 has 13 residues. DNA for the CDR3: TGCGCCAGCAGCCATGCACAGAACTATGGCTACACCTTC. Its protein product is CASSHAQNYGYTF.

The CDR3 is CASSTNGDQAGTF. Here the CDR3 DNA reads TGTGCCAGTAGTACCAACGGGGATCAGGCGGGAACCTTC. This chain uses TRBV19 with TRBJ1-2; D is uncertain. V lost 4 bases and J lost 14, with 20 bases in between. CDR3 size: 13 residues. Germline lookup yields CDR1 LNHDA and CDR2 SQIVND (reference sequence).

V gene TRBV4-1 combines with J gene TRBJ2-3, with unresolved D. V lost 1 base and J 7 bases, leaving 9 bases between the germline ends. Per germline, CDR1 MGHRA and CDR2 YSYEKL. The CDR3 loop spans 13 amino acids. The CDR3 protein is CASSQGGGNTQYF. The CDR3 DNA reads as TGCGCCAGCAGCCAAGGCGGTGGAAATACGCAGTATTTT.

This chain connects TRBV21-1 to TRBJ1-5; TRBD1, the table's D call, was not compared with the DNA. TRBV21-1 is flagged as a pseudogene. This CDR3 spans 17 amino acids. CDR3 sequence reads: CASSTRDRGKQSQPQHF. CDR3 bases: TGTGCCAGCAGCACAAGGGACAGGGGGAAGCAGAGTCAGCCCCAGCATTTT.

The J gene is TRBJ1-3, the V gene TRBV2, with 7 bases identical to TRBD1. V trimming: 4 bases; J trimming: 4 bases; junction bases outside the gene matches: 7. The germline CDR1 and CDR2 sequences are SNHLY and FYNNEI. The CDR3 contains 15 residues. CDR3 region: CASSVSTGSGNTIYF. The CDR3 DNA sequence: TGTGCCAGCAGTGTATCGACAGGGTCCGGAAACACCATATATTTT.

Turning to this clone: Other nucleotide sequences from this sample produce the same CDR3. The chain has TRBV28 and TRBJ1-5, with 8 bases aligning to TRBD1. The trim removed 8 bases at V and 2 bases at J, leaving 8 bases unmatched. There are 15 residues in the CDR3. Germline lookup yields CDR1 MDHEN and CDR2 SYDVKM. The DNA of the CDR3 is TGTGCCAGCCGACTACCAGGGGGCGGCAATCAGCCCCAGCATTTT. Translated: CASRLPGGGNQPQHF. The full variable domain, with the rest looked up from reference TRBV28 and TRBJ1-5, is DVKVTQSSRYLVKRTGEKVFLECVQDMDHENMFWYRQDPGLGLRLIYFSYDVKMKEKGDIPEGYSVSREKKERFSLILESASTNQTSMYLCASRLPGGGNQPQHFGDGTRLSIL.

This chain links TRBV6-6 with TRBJ1-1; D is uncertain. The CDR3 contains 14 residues. Trimming took 0 bases from V and 3 from J, leaving 8 bases between them. The germline V gene encodes CDR1 MNHNY and CDR2 SVGAGI (reference sequence). CDR3 DNA: TGTGCCAGCAGTTACTCGGGCGGGGACACTGAAGCTTTCTTT. Protein sequence: CASSYSGGDTEAFF.

The chain carries TRBV27 and TRBJ2-7, with a weak D call TRBD2 (7 bases). Germline V gene data show CDR1 as MNHEY and CDR2 as SMNVEV (reference sequence). The CDR3 length is 15 residues. V was pared by 6 bases and J by 0 bases, with 15 bases between. In DNA form, the CDR3 reads TGTGCCAGCAGACCCAGCGGGACATACTCCTACGAGCAGTACTTC. Residues: CASRPSGTYSYEQYF.

This chain joins TRBV24-1 and TRBJ1-6; D uncertain. The CDR3 covers 15 residues. V shed 5 bases and J shed 4 bases, with 11 bases lying between them. CDR1 is KGHDR, CDR2 SFDVKD, per germline. The CDR3 sequence is CATSVSGTYNSPLHF. The DNA for the CDR3 is TGTGCCACCAGTGTCTCAGGCACTTATAATTCACCCCTCCACTTT.

The chain links TRBV11-2 to TRBJ1-2; D remains unclear. This CDR3 is 16 amino acids long. The germline gives CDR1 SGHAT, CDR2 FQNNGV. With 1 base removed from V and 3 bases from J, the gap between germline ends came to 15 bases. The CDR3 DNA is TGTGCCAGCAGCTTAGTGGGCAGGTGGCCCGACTATGGCTACACCTTC. This translates into CASSLVGRWPDYGYTF.

The chain uses TRBV6-1 and TRBJ1-2; D unclear. Trimming left V 5 bases short and J 8 bases short, with 12 bases between. Germline V CDR1 and CDR2: MNHNS, SASEGT. The CDR3 contains 12 residues. CDR3 nucleotides: TGTGCCAGCAGTACCACCACCAGGGGCTACACCTTC. Amino acid sequence: CASSTTTRGYTF.

The chain uses TRBV19 and TRBJ1-1; D perhaps matches TRBD1 (5 bases). Between the trimmed V and J ends, which lost 6 bases and 2 bases, there was a span of 13 bases. CDR1 is LNHDA, CDR2 SQIVND, per germline (reference sequence). CDR3 size: 14 residues. CDR3 sequence: CASSIGGDNTEAFF. The CDR3 DNA follows: TGTGCCAGTAGCATTGGAGGGGACAACACTGAAGCTTTCTTT.

The rearrangement uses TRBV20-1 and TRBJ1-1, with D perhaps matching TRBD1 (5 bases). Deletions cut 6 bases from V and 2 bases from J, with 16 bases between. CDR1 and CDR2 (germline): DFQATT, SNEGSKA (reference sequence). This CDR3 contains 14 residues. The CDR3 DNA reads TGCAGTGCGAGTGCAGGGACTCAAAACACTGAAGCTTTCTTT. Translating it yields CSASAGTQNTEAFF.

The table lists this clone with a few counts. V gene TRBV15 combines with J gene TRBJ1-3; 9 bases line up with TRBD1. Germline V CDR1 and CDR2: LNHNV, YYDKDF (reference sequence). The CDR3 consists of 13 residues. J lost 1 base, V lost 8 bases, and 0 bases had no gene match. CDR3 residues: CATGQGSGNTIYF. CDR3 DNA: TGTGCCACCGGACAGGGGTCTGGAAACACCATATATTTT.

The chain combines TRBV7-2 with TRBJ1-5, with 7 positions matching TRBD1. This CDR3 is built from 14 residues. Germline V gene data show CDR1 as SGHTA and CDR2 as FQGNSA. Trimming took 4 bases from V and 8 from J; bases not matched to a gene: 8. The CDR3 nucleotides read TGTGCCAGCAGCTGGAGACAGGGCCTAGAGCCCCAGCATTTT. Its translation: CASSWRQGLEPQHF.

The rearrangement joins TRBV5-5 to TRBJ1-6; 9 nucleotides line up with TRBD1. Germline assignment: CDR1 SGHKS and CDR2 YYEKEE (reference sequence). This CDR3 comprises 14 residues. V lost 4 bases, J lost 9 bases, and 5 bases stayed unmatched. CDR3 loop: CASSRTGESSPLHF. The CDR3 DNA reads as TGTGCCAGCAGCCGGACAGGGGAGAGTTCACCCCTCCACTTT.

This sequence joins TRBV28 and TRBJ1-5; a possible D gene is TRBD1 (6 bases). The CDR3 spans 17 residues. Trimming took off 3 bases at V and 1 base at J, with 16 bases between the two ends. Germline CDR1 and CDR2: MDHEN and SYDVKM. Here the CDR3 reads CASSFFGTRRSNQPQHF. The CDR3 nucleotides read TGTGCCAGCAGTTTCTTCGGGACACGGAGGAGCAATCAGCCCCAGCATTTT. Together with reference TRBV28 and TRBJ1-5, the CDR3 gives the full variable domain: DVKVTQSSRYLVKRTGEKVFLECVQDMDHENMFWYRQDPGLGLRLIYFSYDVKMKEKGDIPEGYSVSREKKERFSLILESASTNQTSMYLCASSFFGTRRSNQPQHFGDGTRLSIL.

The chain uses TRBV28 and TRBJ1-2; no clear D. The CDR3 runs to 16 residues. Germline-derived CDR1 and CDR2 are MDHEN and SYDVKM. Trimming shortened V by 2 bases and J by 4 bases, and 17 bases separated the two germline ends. The CDR3 region has the DNA TGTGCCAGCAGTTTACACCGGCCCTCCGGAGCCTATGGCTACACCTTC. Translation gives CASSLHRPSGAYGYTF.

The genes are TRBV7-9 and TRBJ2-2, with D perhaps matching TRBD1 (5 bases). Trimming pared 5 bases from V and 1 base from J, leaving 8 bases between. The CDR3 length is 14 residues. Looked up from germline, CDR1 is SEHNR and CDR2 is FQNEAQ (reference sequence). CDR3 residues: CASSQQVNTGELFF. The DNA for the CDR3 is TGTGCCAGCAGCCAACAGGTGAACACCGGGGAGCTGTTTTTT. Combining the CDR3 with reference TRBV7-9 and TRBJ2-2 gives the whole variable domain DTGVSQNPRHKITKRGQNVTFRCDPISEHNRLYWYRQTLGQGPEFLTYFQNEAQLEKSRLLSDRFSAERPKGSFSTLEIQRTEQGDSAMYLCASSQQVNTGELFFGEGSRLTVL.

J is TRBJ2-3 and V is TRBV3-1 (or the pseudogene TRBV3-2); D possibly corresponds to TRBD1 (5 bases). The CDR3 extends over 17 amino acids. Trimming took off 1 base at V and 4 bases at J, with 18 bases between the two ends. The germline gives CDR1 LGHDT, CDR2 YNNKEL (reference sequence). In DNA form, the CDR3 reads TGTGCCAGCAGCCAAGTAGGGGCGAAGGCTGGGGCAGATACGCAGTATTTT. Its protein is CASSQVGAKAGADTQYF.